This entry lists 5 T cell receptor beta chains sequenced from one sample in a study of technical replicates of blood from several donors. Some clones are missing from TCRdb's copy, which holds only in-frame ones; the method was immunoSEQ multiplex PCR. The table records approximately 15,000 clones, 80% of them present only once. The sequencing sample was made of PBMCs. Receptor source: a human donor in good health.

V usage is TRBV5-1 and J usage is TRBJ2-7, with D hard to call. Germline V gene data show CDR1 as SGHRS and CDR2 as YFSETQ. The CDR3 totals 12 residues. V lost 4 bases and J lost 1, with 6 bases in between. CDR3 protein: CASSEQSYEQYF. The DNA of the CDR3 is TGCGCCAGCAGCGAACAGTCCTACGAGCAGTACTTC.

A few counts support this clone. V is TRBV19 and J is TRBJ1-5; TRBD1 is a possible D gene (5 bases). The CDR3 is 15 residues long. Germline V gives CDR1 LNHDA, CDR2 SQIVND (reference sequence). V was shortened by 6 bases and J by 5 bases, with 17 bases between the two germline ends. CDR3 amino acids: CASRNQGWVDQPQHF. As DNA, the CDR3 is TGTGCCAGTAGGAATCAGGGCTGGGTAGATCAGCCCCAGCATTTT.

The chain recombines TRBV7-6 with TRBJ2-1; tentative D call: TRBD2 (5 bases). Germline V gives CDR1 SGHVS, CDR2 FNYEAQ. The CDR3 loop spans 14 amino acids. The ends were cut back, 6 bases at V and 4 bases at J, with 13 bases in the middle. The CDR3 sequence: CASSPSGPYNEQFF. The CDR3 coding sequence is TGTGCCAGCAGTCCCAGCGGTCCTTACAATGAGCAGTTCTTC.

This sequence joins TRBV18 and TRBJ1-5; TRBD1 aligns across 8 bases. With 2 bases clipped from V and 2 bases from J, the junction kept 5 bases outside the gene matches. CDR3 length equals 16 residues. Germline loops: CDR1 KGHSH, CDR2 LQKENI. In DNA, the CDR3 is TGTGCCAGCTCACCAACAATGACAGGGGGCAATCAGCCCCAGCATTTT. Amino acids: CASSPTMTGGNQPQHF.

CDR3 region: CASSVGGGLIQETQYF. DNA of the CDR3: TGCGCCAGCAGCGTGGGAGGAGGGTTGATCCAAGAGACCCAGTACTTC. This chain uses TRBV5-1 with TRBJ2-5, with D tentatively TRBD2 (6 bases). CDR3 length equals 16 residues. The V end was cut by 4 bases, the J end by 1 base, with 17 bases between. Germline lookup yields CDR1 SGHRS and CDR2 YFSETQ. Complete variable domain (other parts from reference TRBV5-1 and TRBJ2-5): KAGVTQTPRYLIKTRGQQVTLSCSPISGHRSVSWYQQTPGQGLQFLFEYFSETQRNKGNFPGRFSGRQFSNSRSEMNVSTLELGDSALYLCASSVGGGLIQETQYFGPGTRLLVL.